The next 20 T cell receptor beta chains were all read from a single sample in a study of T-cell reconstitution after alpha-beta-depleted transplantation in children. Using unique molecular identifiers, the investigators prepared the TCRbeta library. TCRdb analysed the PCR reads with MiXCR anew, one entry per CDR3 protein. The table records under 300,000 distinct CDR3 sequences, 11% of them present only once. The material was peripheral blood, obtained 180 days after TCRalphabeta/CD19-depleted stem cell transplant. All receptors come from a male patient between 2 and 15 years old who had a stem cell transplant for chronic granulomatous disease, so the T cells may come from the graft donor.

This clonotype appeared many times. CDR3: CASSLTSGGPHEQFF. The CDR3 DNA follows: TGTGCCAGCAGTTTAACTAGCGGGGGGCCCCATGAGCAGTTCTTC. The chain carries TRBV12-3 or TRBV12-4 and TRBJ2-1, with 12 bases fitting TRBD2. Germline trimming cut 2 bases from V and 8 bases from J; bases unmatched to any gene: 4. The CDR3 totals 15 residues.

This clonotype was seen a handful of times. The chain links TRBV28 to TRBJ2-3, with TRBD1 identical over 7 bases. The CDR3 runs 13 residues. Losses at the gene ends were 5 bases for V and 5 bases for J; bases not matched to a gene: 4. The V gene's germline CDR1 is MDHEN and CDR2 SYDVKM. The CDR3 DNA sequence: TGTGCCAGCAGTCGTCAGGGGGTAGATACGCAGTATTTT. Protein product: CASSRQGVDTQYF.

With regard to this clonotype: A much larger clonotype is one base distant, so this may be a read error. This chain joins TRBV11-2 and TRBJ2-3; TRBD1 aligns across 7 bases. Unmatched junction bases numbered 4, after V lost 2 bases and J lost 2 bases. Germline CDR1 and CDR2: SGHAT and FQNNGV. This CDR3 has 15 residues. The CDR3 loop reads CASSLTGAHTDTQYF. The CDR3 DNA follows: TGTGCCAGCAGCTTAACAGGGGCCCACACAGATACGCAGTATTTT.

This clonotype has ten or more counts. V gene TRBV7-9 combines with J gene TRBJ2-1; D perhaps matches TRBD1 (5 bases). V gave up 4 bases and J gave up 5 bases, with 12 bases separating them. This CDR3 contains 14 residues. The germline V gene has CDR1 SEHNR and CDR2 FQNEAQ (reference sequence). This CDR3 is CASSSLGANNEQFF. The CDR3 region has the DNA TGTGCCAGCAGCTCCCTAGGGGCCAACAATGAGCAGTTCTTC.

As concerns this clonotype: A clone one base away is much larger, so this may be a read error. CDR3 residues: CASSLYPHLLRNTEAFF. The CDR3 DNA sequence: TGTGCCAGCAGCTTATACCCACATCTCCTGCGTAACACTGAAGCTTTCTTT. This sequence joins TRBV7-2 and TRBJ1-1; D gene uncertain. The V end was cut by 2 bases, the J end by 2 bases, with 18 bases between. This CDR3 is 17 amino acids long. The germline V gene has CDR1 SGHTA and CDR2 FQGNSA.

This clonotype has a count of ten or more. The rearrangement joins TRBV9 to TRBJ2-3, with D perhaps TRBD2 (5 bases). The CDR3 runs 15 residues. Trimming left V 0 bases short and J 1 base short, with 9 bases between. Looked up from germline, CDR1 is SGDLS and CDR2 is YYNGEE. The CDR3: CASSVGSSGTDTQYF. CDR3 DNA sequence: TGTGCCAGCAGCGTAGGTAGTAGCGGCACAGATACGCAGTATTTT. The whole variable domain, filled in from reference TRBV9 and TRBJ2-3, reads DSGVTQTPKHLITATGQRVTLRCSPRSGDLSVYWYQQSLDQGLQFLIQYYNGEERAKGNILERFSAQQFPDLHSELNLSSLELGDSALYFCASSVGSSGTDTQYFGPGTRLTVL.

This clonotype was seen ten or more times. The J gene is TRBJ1-1, the V gene TRBV29-1; D call uncertain. Trimming took 3 bases from V and 1 from J, leaving 3 bases between them. Germline values: CDR1 SQVTM, CDR2 ANQGSEA. CDR3 length equals 11 residues. Here the CDR3 DNA reads TGCAGCGTTGAGGGGAACACTGAAGCTTTCTTT. Amino acids: CSVEGNTEAFF. Filled out from reference TRBV29-1 and TRBJ1-1, the complete variable domain reads SAVISQKPSRDICQRGTSLTIQCQVDSQVTMMFWYRQQPGQSLTLIATANQGSEATYESGFVIDKFPISRPNLTFSTLTVSNMSPEDSSIYLCSVEGNTEAFFGQGTRLTVV.

A word on this clonotype: A much larger clone sits a single nucleotide away, making a read error possible. The chain has TRBV20-1 and TRBJ2-7; possibly TRBD2 for D (7 bases). The CDR3 has 13 amino acids. The germline V gene has CDR1 DFQATT and CDR2 SNEGSKA (reference sequence). The CDR3 DNA sequence: TGCGGTGCTAGATGGGGGGGCGCCTACGAGCAGTACTTC. This codes for CGARWGGAYEQYF.

The sample holds many counts of this clonotype. The V call is TRBV5-1, the J call TRBJ2-1; 14 nucleotides match TRBD2. This CDR3 is 17 amino acids long. The germline V gene encodes CDR1 SGHRS and CDR2 YFSETQ. After removal of 4 bases from V and 0 bases from J, the junction contained 3 bases not matched to a gene. The DNA of the CDR3 is TGCGCCAGCAGCGGGGGACTAGCGGGGGTCTCCTACAATGAGCAGTTCTTC. Translated, it gives CASSGGLAGVSYNEQFF. Based on the CDR3 plus reference TRBV5-1 and TRBJ2-1, the full variable domain is KAGVTQTPRYLIKTRGQQVTLSCSPISGHRSVSWYQQTPGQGLQFLFEYFSETQRNKGNFPGRFSGRQFSNSRSEMNVSTLELGDSALYLCASSGGLAGVSYNEQFFGPGTRLTVL.

This clonotype was counted ten times or more. The chain employs TRBV12-3 or TRBV12-4 and TRBJ1-5, with D unresolved. This CDR3 region has 16 residues. Trimming left V 2 bases short and J 0 bases short, with 11 bases between. CDR3 residues: CASSLFLRSSNQPQHF. In DNA form, the CDR3 reads TGTGCCAGCAGTTTATTTCTACGCTCTAGCAATCAGCCCCAGCATTTT.

This clonotype was seen only once. The V call is TRBV19, the J call TRBJ2-1; D gene uncertain. V was shortened by 3 bases and J by 7 bases, with 16 bases between the two germline ends. The CDR3 is 15 amino acids. Germline V gives CDR1 LNHDA, CDR2 SQIVND (reference sequence). The CDR3 loop reads CASSIKDLPRNEQFF. CDR3 DNA: TGTGCCAGTAGTATCAAAGATCTTCCTAGGAATGAGCAGTTCTTC.

This clonotype has a count of ten or more. The J gene is TRBJ1-5, the V gene TRBV29-1; no firm D call. V was trimmed by 0 bases and J by 1 base, leaving 4 bases between them. CDR3 size: 13 residues. The germline V gene has CDR1 SQVTM and CDR2 ANQGSEA. As DNA, the CDR3 is TGCAGCGTTGAAGAAAACAGCAATCAGCCCCAGCATTTT. This translates into CSVEENSNQPQHF.

This clonotype was seen many times. The J gene is TRBJ2-5, the V gene TRBV7-2; possibly TRBD1 or TRBD2 for D (6 bases each). Germline V gene data show CDR1 as SGHTA and CDR2 as FQGNSA. Trimming took 3 bases from V and 7 from J, leaving 12 bases between them. The CDR3 is 13 residues long. CDR3 DNA: TGTGCCAGCAGCTTGAGGGGGGTCGGGACCCAGTACTTC. Protein product: CASSLRGVGTQYF.

The chain is built from TRBV19 and TRBJ1-1; the D is unclear. Trimming shortened V by 2 bases and J by 0 bases, and 16 bases separated the two germline ends. CDR3 length equals 17 residues. Germline V CDR1 and CDR2: LNHDA, SQIVND (reference sequence). The CDR3 sequence: CASSISGGYAMNTEAFF. In nucleotides, the CDR3 is TGTGCCAGTAGTATATCCGGAGGGTACGCGATGAACACTGAAGCTTTCTTT.

The sample holds many counts of this clonotype. The V call is TRBV20-1, the J call TRBJ2-1; 13 nucleotides align to TRBD2. The germline CDR1 and CDR2 sequences are DFQATT and SNEGSKA (reference sequence). V lost 7 bases and J lost 1; bases outside the gene matches: 4. The CDR3 has 15 amino acids. As DNA, the CDR3 is TGCAGTGGGTGGACTAGCGGGAGTTCCTACAATGAGCAGTTCTTC. Protein: CSGWTSGSSYNEQFF.

In this sample, this clonotype turned up many times. The V call is TRBV19, the J call TRBJ2-1; the match to TRBD2 covers 8 bases. CDR1 is LNHDA and CDR2 is SQIVND in the germline V gene (reference sequence). After removal of 8 bases from V and 4 bases from J, the junction contained 13 bases not matched to a gene. The CDR3 runs to 16 residues. CDR3 in amino acids: CASCPSGRVSYNEQFF. Written as DNA, the CDR3 is TGTGCCAGTTGCCCCAGCGGGAGAGTGAGTTACAATGAGCAGTTCTTC.

With respect to this clonotype: This could be a read error, since a much larger clone is one nucleotide away. The gene calls are TRBV2 and TRBJ2-2; D gene ambiguous. The CDR3 runs 13 residues. Per the germline V gene, CDR1 is SNHLY and CDR2 is FYNNEI. The chain's CDR3 is CSSKRTDTGELFF. Here the CDR3 DNA reads TGTTCCAGCAAGAGAACGGACACCGGGGAGCTGTTTTTT.

This clonotype has at least ten counts. The chain has TRBV15 and TRBJ2-5; D remains ambiguous. Trimming took 0 bases from V and 2 from J, leaving 7 bases between them. Germline CDR1 reads LNHNV; CDR2 reads YYDKDF (reference sequence). This CDR3 is built from 14 residues. This CDR3 reads CATSREIGQETQYF. The CDR3 coding sequence is TGTGCCACCAGCAGAGAGATAGGACAAGAGACCCAGTACTTC.

There are many counts of this clonotype. The genes are TRBV20-1 and TRBJ2-5; no firm D call. V was clipped by 6 bases and J by 2 bases, with 10 bases between them. The germline gives CDR1 DFQATT, CDR2 SNEGSKA (reference sequence). The CDR3 totals 12 residues. The DNA of the CDR3 is TGCAGTGCGCCGGGTCTTCAAGAGACCCAGTACTTC. It translates to CSAPGLQETQYF.

This clonotype has just a few counts. The V call is TRBV5-4, the J call TRBJ2-1; TRBD1 might be the D (6 bases). CDR1 and CDR2 from the germline V gene are SGHNT and YYREEE (reference sequence). The V end was cut by 6 bases, the J end by 5 bases, with 15 bases between. The CDR3 is 14 amino acids. The chain's CDR3 is CASMGQPSNNEQFF. CDR3 coding DNA: TGTGCCAGCATGGGACAACCGTCTAACAATGAGCAGTTCTTC.